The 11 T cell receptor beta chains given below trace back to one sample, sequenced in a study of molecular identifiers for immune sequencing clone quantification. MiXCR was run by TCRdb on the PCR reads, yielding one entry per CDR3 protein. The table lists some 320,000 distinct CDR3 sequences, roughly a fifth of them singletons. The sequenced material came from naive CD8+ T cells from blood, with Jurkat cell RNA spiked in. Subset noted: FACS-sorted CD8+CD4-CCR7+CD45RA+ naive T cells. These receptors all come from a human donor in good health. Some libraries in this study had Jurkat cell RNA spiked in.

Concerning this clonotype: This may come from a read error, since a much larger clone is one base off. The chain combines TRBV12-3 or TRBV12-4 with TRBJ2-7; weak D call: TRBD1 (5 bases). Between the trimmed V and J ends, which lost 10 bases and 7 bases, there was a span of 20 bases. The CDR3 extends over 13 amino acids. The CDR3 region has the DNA TGTGCCAACAGGACGTCTCTGGCGGCTGAGCAGTACTTC. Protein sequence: CANRTSLAAEQYF.

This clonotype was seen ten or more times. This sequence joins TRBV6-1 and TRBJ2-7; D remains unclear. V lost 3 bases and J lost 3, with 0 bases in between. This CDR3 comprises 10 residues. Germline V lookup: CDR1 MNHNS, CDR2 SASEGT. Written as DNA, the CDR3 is TGTGCCAGCAGTGACTACGAGCAGTACTTC. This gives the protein CASSDYEQYF.

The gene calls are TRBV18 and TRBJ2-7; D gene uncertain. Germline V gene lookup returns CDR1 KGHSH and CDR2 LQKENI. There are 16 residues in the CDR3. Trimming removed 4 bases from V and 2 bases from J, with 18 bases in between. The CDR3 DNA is TGTGCCAGCTCACACGCGCCCTCGGAAGCCACCTACGAGCAGTACTTC. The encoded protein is CASSHAPSEATYEQYF.

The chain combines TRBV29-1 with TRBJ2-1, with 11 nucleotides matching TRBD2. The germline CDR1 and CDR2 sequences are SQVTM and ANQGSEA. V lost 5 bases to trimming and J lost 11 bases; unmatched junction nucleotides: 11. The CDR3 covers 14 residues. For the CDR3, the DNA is TGCAGCGTTAGACTAGCGGGACCCGTGGGTAAGCAGTTCTTC. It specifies CSVRLAGPVGKQFF.

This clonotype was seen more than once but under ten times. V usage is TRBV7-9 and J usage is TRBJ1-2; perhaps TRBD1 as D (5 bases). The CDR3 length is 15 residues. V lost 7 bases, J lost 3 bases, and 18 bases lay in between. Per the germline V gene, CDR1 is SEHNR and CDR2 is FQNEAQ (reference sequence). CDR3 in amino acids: CASTHPWGIDYGYTF. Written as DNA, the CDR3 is TGTGCCAGCACCCATCCTTGGGGGATTGACTATGGCTACACCTTC.

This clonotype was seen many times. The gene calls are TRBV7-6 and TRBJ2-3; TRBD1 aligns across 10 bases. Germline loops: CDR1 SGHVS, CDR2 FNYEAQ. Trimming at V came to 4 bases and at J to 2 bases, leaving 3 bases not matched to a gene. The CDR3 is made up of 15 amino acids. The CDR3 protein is CASSSGQGVTDTQYF. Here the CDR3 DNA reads TGTGCCAGCAGCTCCGGACAGGGGGTCACAGATACGCAGTATTTT.

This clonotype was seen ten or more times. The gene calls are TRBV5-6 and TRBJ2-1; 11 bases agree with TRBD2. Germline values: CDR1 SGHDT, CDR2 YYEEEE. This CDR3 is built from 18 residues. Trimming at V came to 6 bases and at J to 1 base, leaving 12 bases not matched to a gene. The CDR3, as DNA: TGTGCCAGCACCGATACTAGCGGGAGTAGTGAGTCCTACAATGAGCAGTTCTTC. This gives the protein CASTDTSGSSESYNEQFF. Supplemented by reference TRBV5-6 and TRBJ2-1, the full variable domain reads DAGVTQSPTHLIKTRGQQVTLRCSPKSGHDTVSWYQQALGQGPQFIFQYYEEEERQRGNFPDRFSGHQFPNYSSELNVNALLLGDSALYLCASTDTSGSSESYNEQFFGPGTRLTVL.

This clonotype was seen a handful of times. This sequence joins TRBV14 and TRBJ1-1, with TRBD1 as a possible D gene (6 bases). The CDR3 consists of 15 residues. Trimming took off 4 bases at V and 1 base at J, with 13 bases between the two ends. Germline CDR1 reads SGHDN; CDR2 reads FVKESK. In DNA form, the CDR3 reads TGTGCCAGCAGCCCTCCTCAGGACAGGAACACTGAAGCTTTCTTT. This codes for CASSPPQDRNTEAFF. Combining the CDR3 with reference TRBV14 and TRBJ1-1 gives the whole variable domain EAGVTQFPSHSVIEKGQTVTLRCDPISGHDNLYWYRRVMGKEIKFLLHFVKESKQDESGMPNNRFLAERTGGTYSTLKVQPAELEDSGVYFCASSPPQDRNTEAFFGQGTRLTVV.

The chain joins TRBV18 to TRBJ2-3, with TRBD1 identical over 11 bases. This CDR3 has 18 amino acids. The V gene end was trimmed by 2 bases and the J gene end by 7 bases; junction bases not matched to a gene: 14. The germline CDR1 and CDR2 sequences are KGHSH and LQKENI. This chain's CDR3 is CASSPWAAGQGELNTQYF. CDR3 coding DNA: TGTGCCAGCTCACCATGGGCCGCGGGACAGGGGGAACTAAATACGCAGTATTTT.

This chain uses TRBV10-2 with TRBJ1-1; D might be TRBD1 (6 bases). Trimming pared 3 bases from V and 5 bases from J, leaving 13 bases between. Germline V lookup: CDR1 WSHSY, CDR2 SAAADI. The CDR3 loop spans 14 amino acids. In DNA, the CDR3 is TGCGCCAGCAGTGAATCACAGGGTAGTACTGAAGCTTTCTTT. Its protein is CASSESQGSTEAFF.

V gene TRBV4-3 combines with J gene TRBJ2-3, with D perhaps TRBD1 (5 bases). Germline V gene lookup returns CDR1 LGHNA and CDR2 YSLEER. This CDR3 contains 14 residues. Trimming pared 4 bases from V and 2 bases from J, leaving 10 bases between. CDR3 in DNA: TGCGCCAGCAGCCTCGACAGCCCCACAGATACGCAGTATTTT. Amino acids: CASSLDSPTDTQYF.